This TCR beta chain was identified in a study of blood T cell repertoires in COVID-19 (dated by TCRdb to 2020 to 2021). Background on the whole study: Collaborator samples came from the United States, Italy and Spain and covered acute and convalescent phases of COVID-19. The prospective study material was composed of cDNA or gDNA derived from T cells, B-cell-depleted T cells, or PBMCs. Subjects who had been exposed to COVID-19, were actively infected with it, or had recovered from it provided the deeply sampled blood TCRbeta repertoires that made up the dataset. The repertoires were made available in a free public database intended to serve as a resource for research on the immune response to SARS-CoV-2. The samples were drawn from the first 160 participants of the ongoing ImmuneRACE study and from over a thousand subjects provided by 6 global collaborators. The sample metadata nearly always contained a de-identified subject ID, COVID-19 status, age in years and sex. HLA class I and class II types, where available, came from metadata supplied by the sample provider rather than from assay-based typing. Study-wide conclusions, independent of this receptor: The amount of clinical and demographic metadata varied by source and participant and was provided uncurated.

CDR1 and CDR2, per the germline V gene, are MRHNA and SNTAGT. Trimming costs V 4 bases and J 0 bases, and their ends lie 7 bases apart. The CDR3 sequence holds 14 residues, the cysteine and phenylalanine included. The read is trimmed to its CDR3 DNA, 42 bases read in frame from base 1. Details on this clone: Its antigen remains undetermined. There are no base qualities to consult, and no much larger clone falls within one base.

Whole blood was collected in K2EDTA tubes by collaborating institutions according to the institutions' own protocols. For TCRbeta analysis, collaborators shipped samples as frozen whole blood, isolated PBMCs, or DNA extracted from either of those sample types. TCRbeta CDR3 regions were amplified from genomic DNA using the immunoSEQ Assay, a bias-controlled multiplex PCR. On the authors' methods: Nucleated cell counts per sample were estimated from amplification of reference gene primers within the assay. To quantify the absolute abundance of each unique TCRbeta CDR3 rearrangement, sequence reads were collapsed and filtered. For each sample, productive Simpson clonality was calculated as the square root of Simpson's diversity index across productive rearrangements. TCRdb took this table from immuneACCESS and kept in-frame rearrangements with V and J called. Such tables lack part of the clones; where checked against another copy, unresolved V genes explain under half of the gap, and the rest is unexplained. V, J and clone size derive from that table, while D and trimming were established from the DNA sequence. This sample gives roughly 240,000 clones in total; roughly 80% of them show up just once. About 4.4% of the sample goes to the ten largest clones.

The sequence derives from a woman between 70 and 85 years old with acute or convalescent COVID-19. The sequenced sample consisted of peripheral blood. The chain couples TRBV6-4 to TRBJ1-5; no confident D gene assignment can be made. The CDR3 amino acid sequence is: CASSGEFSNQPQHF. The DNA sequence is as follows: TGTGCCAGCAGTGGGGAGTTTAGCAATCAGCCCCAGCATTTT.